This T cell receptor beta chain was observed in a study of glioma-infiltrating T cells after dendritic cell vaccination. Background on the study: Patients had newly diagnosed or recurrent glioblastoma and received dendritic cell vaccines.

The CDR3 runs 17 residues. The germline V gene encodes CDR1 SGHDT and CDR2 YYEEEE. Trimming took 2 bases from V and 3 from J; bases not matched to a gene: 11. Selection required adequate fresh-frozen tumor tissue plus more than two years' survival data. Assay used: immunoSEQ multiplex PCR; TCRdb lists only in-frame clones, some missing. Of approximately 82,000 clones in the sample, around 90% were seen once. This material consisted of blood, taken before dendritic cell vaccination. This TCR derives from a human donor with glioblastoma. V gene TRBV5-6 combines with J gene TRBJ1-2; 9 bases align to TRBD1. In DNA form, the CDR3 reads TGTGCCAGCAGCTTCGGGACAGGGTATCGGAGGGACTATGGCTACACCTTC. This translates into CASSFGTGYRRDYGYTF.